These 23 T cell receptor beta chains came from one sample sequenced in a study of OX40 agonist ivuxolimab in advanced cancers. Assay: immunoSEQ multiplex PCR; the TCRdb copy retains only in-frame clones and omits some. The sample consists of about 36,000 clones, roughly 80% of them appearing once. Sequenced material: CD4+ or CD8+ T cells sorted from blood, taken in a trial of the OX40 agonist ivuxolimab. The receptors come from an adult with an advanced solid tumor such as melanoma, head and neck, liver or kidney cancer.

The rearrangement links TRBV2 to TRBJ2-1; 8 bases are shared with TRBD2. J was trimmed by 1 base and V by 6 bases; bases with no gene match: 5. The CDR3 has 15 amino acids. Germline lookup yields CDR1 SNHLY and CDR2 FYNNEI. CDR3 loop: CASRRTSTSYNEQFF. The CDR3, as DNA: TGTGCCAGCAGGCGGACTAGCACGTCCTACAATGAGCAGTTCTTC. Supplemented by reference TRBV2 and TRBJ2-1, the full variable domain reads EPEVTQTPSHQVTQMGQEVILRCVPISNHLYFYWYRQILGQKVEFLVSFYNNEISEKSEIFDDQFSVERPDGSNFTLKIRSTKLEDSAMYFCASRRTSTSYNEQFFGPGTRLTVL.

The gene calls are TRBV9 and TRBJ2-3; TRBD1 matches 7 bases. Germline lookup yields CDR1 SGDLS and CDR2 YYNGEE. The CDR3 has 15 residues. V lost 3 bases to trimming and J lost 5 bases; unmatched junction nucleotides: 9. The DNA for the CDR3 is TGTGCCAGCAGCGCGGACAGGACCCGGGGAGATACGCAGTATTTT. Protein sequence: CASSADRTRGDTQYF.

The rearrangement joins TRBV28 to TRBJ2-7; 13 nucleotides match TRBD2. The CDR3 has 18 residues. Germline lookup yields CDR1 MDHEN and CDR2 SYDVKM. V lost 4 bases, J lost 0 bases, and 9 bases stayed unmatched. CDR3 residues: CASSSYGTSGTTSYEQYF. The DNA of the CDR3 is TGTGCCAGCAGTTCATACGGGACTAGCGGGACTACCTCCTACGAGCAGTACTTC.

In DNA, the CDR3 is TGTGCCAGCAGCGGCCTAGCGGGAACTGTCGACGAGCAGTACTTC. Its protein product is CASSGLAGTVDEQYF. V and J are TRBV5-6 and TRBJ2-7; TRBD2 matches 9 bases. The CDR3 extends over 15 amino acids. After removal of 4 bases from V and 5 bases from J, the junction contained 10 bases not matched to a gene. Germline V CDR1 and CDR2: SGHDT, YYEEEE.

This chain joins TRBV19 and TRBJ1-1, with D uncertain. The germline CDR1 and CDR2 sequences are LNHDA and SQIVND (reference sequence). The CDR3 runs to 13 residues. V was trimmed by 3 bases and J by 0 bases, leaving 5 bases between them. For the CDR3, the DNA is TGTGCCAGTAGTATTTTGATGAACACTGAAGCTTTCTTT. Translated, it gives CASSILMNTEAFF. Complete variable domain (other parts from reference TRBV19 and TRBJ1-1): DGGITQSPKYLFRKEGQNVTLSCEQNLNHDAMYWYRQDPGQGLRLIYYSQIVNDFQKGDIAEGYSVSREKKESFPLTVTSAQKNPTAFYLCASSILMNTEAFFGQGTRLTVV.

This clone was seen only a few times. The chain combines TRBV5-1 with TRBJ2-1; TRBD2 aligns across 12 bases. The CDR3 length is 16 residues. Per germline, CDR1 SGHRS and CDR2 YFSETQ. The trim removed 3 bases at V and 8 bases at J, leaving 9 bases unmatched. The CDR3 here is CASSSPTSGSTYEQFF. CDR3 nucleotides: TGCGCCAGCAGCTCTCCGACTAGCGGGAGTACCTATGAGCAGTTCTTC.

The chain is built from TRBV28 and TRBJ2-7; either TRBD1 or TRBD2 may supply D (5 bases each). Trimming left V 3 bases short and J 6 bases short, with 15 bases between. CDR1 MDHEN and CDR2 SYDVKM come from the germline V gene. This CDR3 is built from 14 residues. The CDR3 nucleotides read TGTGCCAGCAGTTTCGCTCGGGACGTTCGCGAGCAGTACTTC. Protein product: CASSFARDVREQYF.

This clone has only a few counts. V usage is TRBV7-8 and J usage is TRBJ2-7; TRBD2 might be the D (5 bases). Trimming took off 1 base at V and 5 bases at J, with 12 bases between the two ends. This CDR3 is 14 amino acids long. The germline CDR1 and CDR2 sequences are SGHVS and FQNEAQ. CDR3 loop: CASSLELERDEQYF. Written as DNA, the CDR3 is TGTGCCAGCAGCTTAGAACTAGAACGAGACGAGCAGTACTTC.

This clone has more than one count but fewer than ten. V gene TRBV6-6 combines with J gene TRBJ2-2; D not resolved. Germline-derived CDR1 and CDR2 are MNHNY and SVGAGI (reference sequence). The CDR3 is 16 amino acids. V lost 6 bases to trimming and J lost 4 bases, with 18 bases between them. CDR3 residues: CASSPDPRWPTGELFF. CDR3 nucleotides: TGTGCCAGCAGCCCGGACCCCAGATGGCCCACCGGGGAGCTGTTTTTT.

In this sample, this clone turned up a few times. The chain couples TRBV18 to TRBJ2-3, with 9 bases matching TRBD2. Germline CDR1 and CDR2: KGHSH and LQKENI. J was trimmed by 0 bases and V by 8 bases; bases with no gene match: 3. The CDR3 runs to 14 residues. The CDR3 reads CASLAGTSTDTQYF. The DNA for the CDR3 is TGTGCCAGCCTAGCGGGGACTAGCACAGATACGCAGTATTTT.

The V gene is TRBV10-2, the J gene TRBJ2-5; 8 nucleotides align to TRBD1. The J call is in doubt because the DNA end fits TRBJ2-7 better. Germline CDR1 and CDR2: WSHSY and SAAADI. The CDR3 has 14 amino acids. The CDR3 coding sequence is TGCGCCAGCAGTGACCCGGACAGGGTATACGAGCAGTACTTC. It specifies CASSDPDRVYEQYF.

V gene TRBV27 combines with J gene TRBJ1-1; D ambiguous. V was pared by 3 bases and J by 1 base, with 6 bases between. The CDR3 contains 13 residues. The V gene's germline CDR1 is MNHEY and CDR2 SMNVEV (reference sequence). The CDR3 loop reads CASSFGWNTEAFF. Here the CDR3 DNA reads TGTGCCAGCAGTTTTGGGTGGAACACTGAAGCTTTCTTT.

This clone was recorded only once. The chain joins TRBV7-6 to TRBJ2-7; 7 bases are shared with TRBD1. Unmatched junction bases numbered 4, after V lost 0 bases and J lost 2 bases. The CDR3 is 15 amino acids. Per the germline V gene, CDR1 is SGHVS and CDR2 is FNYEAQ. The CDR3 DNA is TGTGCCAGCAGCTTAGCTCCGGGACAGACCTACGAGCAGTACTTC. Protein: CASSLAPGQTYEQYF.

The CDR3 protein is CAWSDDRAISYEQYF. CDR3 DNA sequence: TGTGCCTGGAGTGACGACAGGGCAATCTCCTACGAGCAGTACTTC. The chain couples TRBV30 to TRBJ2-7, with 7 bases identical to TRBD1. This CDR3 is 15 amino acids long. V dropped 1 base and J dropped 0; count of bases not matched to a gene: 6. The germline V gene encodes CDR1 GTSNPN and CDR2 SVGIG (reference sequence).

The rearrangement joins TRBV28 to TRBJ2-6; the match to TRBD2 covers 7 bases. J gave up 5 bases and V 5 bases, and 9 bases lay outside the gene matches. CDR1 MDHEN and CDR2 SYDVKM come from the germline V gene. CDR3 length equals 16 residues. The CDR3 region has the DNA TGTGCCAGCAGTACCCGGGGAGGGGCGAGGGCCAACGTCCTGACTTTC. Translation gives CASSTRGGARANVLTF.

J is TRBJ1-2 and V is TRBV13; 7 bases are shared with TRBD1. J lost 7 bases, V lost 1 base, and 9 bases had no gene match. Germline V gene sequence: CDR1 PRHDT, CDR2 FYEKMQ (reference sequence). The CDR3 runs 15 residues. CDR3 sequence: CASSLAGGTGVGYTF. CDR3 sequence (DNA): TGTGCCAGCAGCTTAGCAGGTGGCACAGGGGTTGGCTACACCTTC.

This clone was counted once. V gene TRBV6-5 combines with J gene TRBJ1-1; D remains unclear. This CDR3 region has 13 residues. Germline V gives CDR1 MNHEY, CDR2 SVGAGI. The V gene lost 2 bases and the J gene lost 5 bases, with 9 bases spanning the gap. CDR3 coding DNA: TGTGCCAGCAGTTACGGGGATTCGACTGAAGCTTTCTTT. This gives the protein CASSYGDSTEAFF.

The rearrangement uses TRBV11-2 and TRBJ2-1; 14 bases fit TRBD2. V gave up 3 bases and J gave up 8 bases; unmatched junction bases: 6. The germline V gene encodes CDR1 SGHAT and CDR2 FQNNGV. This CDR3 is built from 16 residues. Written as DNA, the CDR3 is TGTGCCAGCAGCTTGGGAGGGACTAGCGGGAGCCATGAGCAGTTCTTC. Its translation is CASSLGGTSGSHEQFF.

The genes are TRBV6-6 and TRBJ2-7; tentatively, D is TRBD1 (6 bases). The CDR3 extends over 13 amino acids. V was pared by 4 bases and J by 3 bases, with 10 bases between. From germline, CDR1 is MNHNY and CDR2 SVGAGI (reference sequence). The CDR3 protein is CASSSQDSYEQYF. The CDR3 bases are TGTGCCAGCAGTTCGCAGGACAGCTACGAGCAGTACTTC.

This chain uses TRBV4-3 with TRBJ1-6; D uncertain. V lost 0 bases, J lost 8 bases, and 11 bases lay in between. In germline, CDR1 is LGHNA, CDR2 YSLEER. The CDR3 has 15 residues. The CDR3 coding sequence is TGCGCCAGCAGCCAAGAGGACGTTATCTATTCACCCCTCCACTTT. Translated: CASSQEDVIYSPLHF.

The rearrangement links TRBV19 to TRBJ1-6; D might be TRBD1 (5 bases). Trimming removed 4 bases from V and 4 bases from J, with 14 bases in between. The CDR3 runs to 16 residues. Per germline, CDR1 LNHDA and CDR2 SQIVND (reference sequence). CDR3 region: CASSTVGETYNSPLHF. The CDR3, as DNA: TGTGCCAGTAGTACGGTAGGGGAGACTTATAATTCACCCCTCCACTTT.

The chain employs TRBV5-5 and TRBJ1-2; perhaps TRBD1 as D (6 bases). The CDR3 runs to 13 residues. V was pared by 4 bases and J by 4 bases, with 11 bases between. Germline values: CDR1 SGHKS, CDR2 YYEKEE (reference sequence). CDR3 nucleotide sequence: TGTGCCAGCAGCCTCGGGACATTCTATGGCTACACCTTC. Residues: CASSLGTFYGYTF.

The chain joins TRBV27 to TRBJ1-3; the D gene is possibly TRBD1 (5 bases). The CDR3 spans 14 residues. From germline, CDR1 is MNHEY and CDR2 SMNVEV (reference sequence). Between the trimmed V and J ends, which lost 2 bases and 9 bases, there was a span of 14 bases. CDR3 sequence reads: CASSLVGPGATIYF. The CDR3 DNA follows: TGTGCCAGCAGTTTAGTAGGTCCTGGGGCCACCATATATTTT.